This TCR beta chain came from a study of blood T cell repertoires in COVID-19. The method was immunoSEQ multiplex PCR; TCRdb's version includes in-frame clones alone and lacks a portion of them. The sample carries 100,000 to 150,000 clones, approximately 89% recorded once. The sample holds one count of this clone. This clonotype was sampled from a man aged 45-65 years with acute or convalescent COVID-19. Sequencing was performed on peripheral blood.

This CDR3 is CASSRDRGANTGELFF. CDR3 DNA sequence: TGCGCCAGCAGCAGGGACAGGGGGGCCAACACCGGGGAGCTGTTTTTT. This chain connects TRBV5-1 to TRBJ2-2, with 11 bases identical to TRBD1. The CDR3 loop spans 16 amino acids. CDR1 is SGHRS and CDR2 is YFSETQ in the germline V gene. J gave up 2 bases and V 4 bases, and 4 bases lay outside the gene matches.